A single sample gave rise to the 20 T cell receptor beta chains below, sequenced in a study of blood T cell repertoires in COVID-19. Assay: immunoSEQ multiplex PCR; the TCRdb copy retains only in-frame clones and omits some. The data show about 240,000 clones, roughly 89% seen once. Material: PBMCs or T cells enriched from blood (not recorded which). These receptors all come from a woman aged 25 to 45 who had recovered from COVID-19.

This clone came up a few times. The CDR3 loop reads CASSTRLAEAFTGELFF. In nucleotides, the CDR3 is TGTGCCAGTAGTACCCGACTAGCGGAGGCATTCACCGGGGAGCTGTTTTTT. The chain combines TRBV19 with TRBJ2-2; TRBD2 agrees at 9 bases. Per germline, CDR1 LNHDA and CDR2 SQIVND (reference sequence). The V segment lost 4 bases and the J segment 4 bases; nucleotides outside the gene matches: 10. The CDR3 sequence is 17 residues long.

V usage is TRBV5-6 and J usage is TRBJ2-5; TRBD1 matches at 8 bases. Germline lookup yields CDR1 SGHDT and CDR2 YYEEEE. The CDR3 has 15 amino acids. V trimming: 5 bases; J trimming: 7 bases; junction bases outside the gene matches: 13. CDR3 nucleotide sequence: TGTGCCAGCAGATACTCCGGGACAGGACTGGGGACCCAGTACTTC. As protein: CASRYSGTGLGTQYF.

The chain uses TRBV28 and TRBJ1-2; no reliable D call. Germline values: CDR1 MDHEN, CDR2 SYDVKM. Trimming took 5 bases from V and 8 from J, leaving 9 bases between them. The CDR3 runs to 11 residues. The CDR3 here is CASSPPGGYTF. The CDR3 coding sequence is TGTGCCAGCAGTCCCCCGGGAGGCTACACCTTC.

This clone was recorded once. The rearrangement links TRBV19 to TRBJ1-1, with a possible D match to TRBD1 (5 bases). V lost 3 bases, J lost 1 base, and 9 bases lay in between. From germline, CDR1 is LNHDA and CDR2 SQIVND (reference sequence). The CDR3 contains 14 residues. CDR3 DNA: TGTGCCAGTAGTATCCGGACACCGAACACTGAAGCTTTCTTT. Protein sequence: CASSIRTPNTEAFF. Complete variable domain (other parts from reference TRBV19 and TRBJ1-1): DGGITQSPKYLFRKEGQNVTLSCEQNLNHDAMYWYRQDPGQGLRLIYYSQIVNDFQKGDIAEGYSVSREKKESFPLTVTSAQKNPTAFYLCASSIRTPNTEAFFGQGTRLTVV.

This clone was recorded once. The rearrangement uses TRBV12-3 or TRBV12-4 and TRBJ1-1; D might be TRBD1 (5 bases). The CDR3 runs 13 residues. V dropped 7 bases and J dropped 5 bases, with 14 bases sitting between them. The DNA of the CDR3 is TGTGCCAGCATTGACAGTGTGAGGACTGAAGCTTTCTTT. Amino acids: CASIDSVRTEAFF.

This rearrangement joins TRBV28 to TRBJ1-1, with D unresolved. The germline gives CDR1 MDHEN, CDR2 SYDVKM. With 4 bases removed from V and 8 bases from J, the gap between germline ends came to 8 bases. The CDR3 has 11 amino acids. The CDR3 is CASSWAGEAFF. The CDR3 DNA reads as TGTGCCAGCAGTTGGGCGGGGGAAGCTTTCTTT.

V is TRBV4-1 and J is TRBJ2-2; maybe TRBD1 (7 bases). The germline V gene has CDR1 MGHRA and CDR2 YSYEKL. Deletions cut 1 base from V and 6 bases from J, with 21 bases between. The CDR3 totals 18 residues. CDR3 sequence: CASSQARSKTRGAGELFF. CDR3 sequence (DNA): TGCGCCAGCAGCCAAGCAAGATCCAAGACCAGGGGGGCCGGGGAGCTGTTTTTT.

This rearrangement joins TRBV5-1 to TRBJ2-4; 8 bases map to TRBD1. The CDR3 runs 16 residues. V lost 1 base to trimming and J lost 5 bases; unmatched junction nucleotides: 8. CDR1 is SGHRS and CDR2 is YFSETQ in the germline V gene. Here the CDR3 DNA reads TGCGCCAGCAGCTTGAGCGGGCAGGGGGCCCAAAACATTCAGTACTTC. Protein: CASSLSGQGAQNIQYF.

The J gene is TRBJ2-7, the V gene TRBV5-1, with D maybe TRBD2 (5 bases). There are 16 residues in the CDR3. With 0 bases removed from V and 0 bases from J, the gap between germline ends came to 13 bases. Germline V gene sequence: CDR1 SGHRS, CDR2 YFSETQ. CDR3 DNA sequence: TGCGCCAGCAGCTTGGCCGTGGACTCGAGCTCCTACGAGCAGTACTTC. Encoded protein: CASSLAVDSSSYEQYF.

The table lists this clone with a count of one. V usage is TRBV11-2 and J usage is TRBJ2-7; 9 nucleotides match TRBD1. V lost 4 bases and J lost 2; bases outside the gene matches: 15. The CDR3 is 18 residues long. CDR1 and CDR2 from the germline V gene are SGHAT and FQNNGV. The CDR3 is CASSSHGGGQGGTYEQYF. CDR3 DNA sequence: TGTGCCAGCAGCTCACATGGGGGGGGACAGGGAGGTACCTACGAGCAGTACTTC.

The chain is built from TRBV7-2 and TRBJ2-7, with a weak D call TRBD1 (6 bases). Trimming took 5 bases from V and 6 from J, leaving 23 bases between them. The CDR3 extends over 16 amino acids. Per germline, CDR1 SGHTA and CDR2 FQGNSA. The CDR3, as DNA: TGTGCCAGCAGCGTAGGTAGTGGGGGCAGGATAGGCGAGCAGTACTTC. This codes for CASSVGSGGRIGEQYF.

The genes are TRBV10-3 and TRBJ2-2, with D possibly TRBD1 on 6 matching bases. CDR1 and CDR2 from the germline V gene are ENHRY and SYGVKD. Trimming left V 5 bases short and J 3 bases short, with 19 bases between. The CDR3 runs 17 residues. CDR3 DNA sequence: TGTGCCATCAGTTTGCTATTGACAGGTGGGGACACCGGGGAGCTGTTTTTT. It codes for CAISLLLTGGDTGELFF.

The rearrangement links TRBV7-2 to TRBJ2-1, with TRBD2 identical over 14 bases. The CDR3 runs to 17 residues. Unmatched junction bases numbered 19, after V lost 5 bases and J lost 16 bases. The germline gives CDR1 SGHTA, CDR2 FQGNSA. DNA for the CDR3: TGTGCCAGCAGCCCACTTCCCGGGACTAGCGGGAGAAAGGTCCGTTTCTTC. This codes for CASSPLPGTSGRKVRFF.

This clone showed up just once. The CDR3 DNA sequence: TGCAGTGCTGAGCGGGCACCTCAGCAGTTCTTC. Protein product: CSAERAPQQFF. The chain recombines TRBV20-1 with TRBJ2-1, with D perhaps matching TRBD2 (6 bases). The CDR3 covers 11 residues. In germline, CDR1 is DFQATT, CDR2 SNEGSKA (reference sequence). V was cut by 5 bases and J by 11 bases, with 13 bases left in between.

This chain uses TRBV21-1 with TRBJ1-1. TRBV21-1 is classified as a pseudogene. The CDR3 loop spans 17 amino acids. The CDR3 sequence is CASSKVGPGGTNTEAFF. As DNA, the CDR3 is TGTGCCAGCAGCAAAGTCGGCCCGGGGGGCACGAACACTGAAGCTTTCTTT.

The V and J genes are TRBV20-1 and TRBJ2-2; no clear D. The CDR3 spans 12 residues. V shed 3 bases and J shed 5 bases, with 7 bases lying between them. Germline CDR1 is DFQATT and CDR2 is SNEGSKA (reference sequence). CDR3 in DNA: TGCAGTGCTAGTGAGTTAACCGGGGAGCTGTTTTTT. This translates into CSASELTGELFF.

This chain uses TRBV7-2 with TRBJ1-2; D not certain. CDR3 length equals 14 residues. Trimming left V 5 bases short and J 7 bases short, with 17 bases between. CDR1 and CDR2 from the germline V gene are SGHTA and FQGNSA. In DNA form, the CDR3 reads TGTGCCAGCAGCCCTCCCTGGGGTCGGGGTGGCTACACCTTC. The encoded protein is CASSPPWGRGGYTF.

The chain links TRBV5-1 to TRBJ1-1; no firm D call. The V and J ends lost 3 bases and 7 bases respectively, with 10 bases between them. The CDR3 is made up of 12 amino acids. Looked up from germline, CDR1 is SGHRS and CDR2 is YFSETQ. Here the CDR3 reads CASSWPGLEAFF. The CDR3 bases are TGCGCCAGCAGCTGGCCTGGACTTGAAGCTTTCTTT.

The V and J genes are TRBV6-2 or TRBV6-3 and TRBJ1-1, with 9 bases matching TRBD1. The J segment lost 10 bases and the V segment lost 6 bases, leaving 15 bases of the junction unmatched. The CDR3 has 15 amino acids. Germline V gene data show CDR1 as MNHEY and CDR2 as SVGEGT. The CDR3 DNA reads TGTGCCAGCAGCCACCGGGACAGGGATCCTCTCGCAGCTTTCTTT. Translating it yields CASSHRDRDPLAAFF.

V is TRBV7-2 and J is TRBJ2-7; no clear D gene. Germline V lookup: CDR1 SGHTA, CDR2 FQGNSA. Trimming cost V 3 bases and J 2 bases, with 14 bases left between them. There are 15 residues in the CDR3. The CDR3 sequence is CASSFGPLPAYEQYF. CDR3 nucleotides: TGTGCCAGCAGCTTTGGGCCCCTACCTGCCTACGAGCAGTACTTC.